This is a list of T cell receptor beta chains from one sample in a study of regulatory T cells in long-lasting Graves disease. TCRdb re-analysed the multiplex PCR reads in MiXCR, keeping a single row per CDR3 protein. The sample yields hundreds of thousands of distinct CDR3 sequences, over 15% seen once. The source was peripheral blood mononuclear cells (PBMCs), collected at new diagnosis, from a patient treated with antithyroid drugs. The origin of the receptors is a female donor with Graves disease. CDR3s include the opening cysteine and the closing phenylalanine or tryptophan. The D gene is left open where the match is weak. Expanded clones are given a class, and other clones once, few, many or no size at all.

CDR3,DNA,D,V,J,size
CASRGNTGEETQYF,TGCGCCAGCAGAGGGAACACAGGGGAAGAGACCCAGTACTTC,TRBD1,TRBV5-1,TRBJ2-5,NA
CASISSAGGPSLGEQYF,TGTGCCAGCATTTCGTCAGCGGGAGGGCCCTCCTTGGGCGAGCAGTACTTC,TRBD2,TRBV6-1,TRBJ2-7,many
CAIRSQGRTGELFF,TGTGCCATCAGGTCCCAGGGACGTACCGGGGAGCTGTTTTTT,NA,TRBV10-3,TRBJ2-2,few
CASSGGQGNNSPLHF,TGTGCCAGCAGCGGCGGACAAGGCAATAATTCACCCCTCCACTTT,NA,TRBV9,TRBJ1-6,NA
CASSLAAGGGEQYF,TGTGCCAGCAGCTTAGCGGCGGGAGGGGGAGAGCAGTACTTC,TRBD2,TRBV7-2,TRBJ2-7,few
CASSSTTDTYEQYF,TGTGCCAGCAGTTCGACGACAGATACCTACGAGCAGTACTTC,NA,TRBV28,TRBJ2-7,NA
CASSPVRTGGWEQYF,TGTGCCAGCAGTCCCGTTAGGACAGGGGGCTGGGAGCAGTACTTC,TRBD1,TRBV27,TRBJ2-7,many
CASSYDPSGNYGYTF,TGTGCCAGCAGTTACGATCCCAGTGGAAACTATGGCTACACCTTC,NA,TRBV6-5,TRBJ1-2,many
CASSVGISGAGVAADTQYF,TGTGCCAGCAGCGTAGGCATCTCGGGAGCGGGAGTGGCGGCAGATACGCAGTATTTT,TRBD2,TRBV9,TRBJ2-3,NA
CASSPGVDTNYGYTF,TGTGCCAGCAGCCCTGGCGTGGATACGAACTATGGCTACACCTTC,NA,TRBV5-6,TRBJ1-2,NA
CASSQSTSGRGVSYNEQFF,TGTGCCAGCAGCCAATCGACTAGCGGGAGGGGGGTTTCCTACAATGAGCAGTTCTTC,TRBD2,TRBV4-2,TRBJ2-1,NA
CASSHGGQGSYEQYF,TGCGCCAGCAGCCATGGGGGACAGGGCAGCTACGAGCAGTACTTC,TRBD1,TRBV4-1,TRBJ2-7,few
CASSSFGRASTDTQYF,TGCGCCAGCAGCTCATTTGGCAGGGCCAGCACAGATACGCAGTATTTT,NA,TRBV5-1,TRBJ2-3,few
CASRRGLEYNEQFF,TGTGCCAGCAGGAGGGGACTCGAATACAATGAGCAGTTCTTC,NA,TRBV9,TRBJ2-1,NA
CASSHPQGRAEQYF,TGTGCCAGCTCACACCCACAGGGACGGGCCGAGCAGTACTTC,NA,TRBV18,TRBJ2-7,NA
CASSSPSMGVSTDTQYF,TGTGCCAGCAGTTCGCCCAGCATGGGGGTTAGCACAGATACGCAGTATTTT,NA,TRBV28,TRBJ2-3,NA
CASSPKDGPKPHEQYF,TGTGCCAGCAGCCCAAAGGACGGGCCAAAACCCCACGAGCAGTACTTC,NA,TRBV6-1,TRBJ2-7,many
CASSSGVAEAFF,TGTGCCAGCAGTTCTGGGGTTGCTGAAGCTTTCTTT,NA,TRBV28,TRBJ1-1,many
CASSPQGNTGELFF,TGTGCCAGCAGCCCGCAGGGAAACACCGGGGAGCTGTTTTTT,NA,TRBV28,TRBJ2-2,many
CASSLDSLTEAFF,TGTGCCAGCAGCCTGGACAGCTTAACTGAAGCTTTCTTT,NA,TRBV7-6,TRBJ1-1,NA
CASSFFLNTEAFF,TGTGCCAGCAGCTTCTTTCTGAACACTGAAGCTTTCTTT,NA,TRBV7-2,TRBJ1-1,NA
CASSILALSGADQETQYF,TGTGCCAGTAGTATATTAGCCCTTAGCGGGGCCGACCAAGAGACCCAGTACTTC,TRBD2,TRBV19,TRBJ2-5,many
CASTLQGMNTGELFF,TGTGCCAGCACACTACAGGGAATGAACACCGGGGAGCTGTTTTTT,NA,TRBV2,TRBJ2-2,many
CAWQGQGLSPIYF,TGTGCCTGGCAGGGACAGGGGCTTAGCCCCATATATTTT,TRBD1,TRBV30,TRBJ1-3,few
CASTSPYTEAFF,TGTGCCAGCACCTCACCTTACACTGAAGCTTTCTTT,NA,TRBV12-3/TRBV12-4,TRBJ1-1,few
CSAMGLSGKDTGELFF,TGCAGTGCTATGGGGCTCAGCGGGAAGGACACCGGGGAGCTGTTTTTT,TRBD2,TRBV20-1,TRBJ2-2,many
CASSEGFSETQYF,TGTGCCAGCAGCGAAGGATTTTCAGAGACGCAGTATTTT,NA,TRBV9,TRBJ2-3,few
CASTLRADTGELFF,TGTGCCAGCACCCTCCGGGCAGACACCGGGGAGCTGTTTTTT,NA,TRBV12-3/TRBV12-4,TRBJ2-2,many
CASSFPRELPTHEQYF,TGTGCCAGCAGTTTCCCAAGGGAACTCCCCACCCACGAGCAGTACTTC,NA,TRBV28,TRBJ2-7,many
CASSEAPGVAKTIQYF,TGTGCCAGCAGTGAAGCGCCAGGAGTAGCCAAAACCATTCAGTACTTC,NA,TRBV6-1,TRBJ2-4,NA
CASSQSGGSGANVLTF,TGTGCCAGCAGCCAATCAGGGGGCTCTGGGGCCAACGTCCTGACTTTC,TRBD1,TRBV28,TRBJ2-6,many
CASSQDDREGLAYNEQFF,TGTGCCAGCAGCCAAGATGATAGGGAGGGTCTGGCTTACAATGAGCAGTTCTTC,TRBD2,TRBV3-1,TRBJ2-1,few
CASTIPSTYEQYF,TGTGCCAGCACCATACCCTCAACCTACGAGCAGTACTTC,NA,TRBV28,TRBJ2-7,many
CASSFPRGSGKTDTQYF,TGTGCCAGCAGTTTCCCCCGGGGTAGCGGGAAGACAGATACGCAGTATTTT,TRBD2,TRBV12-3/TRBV12-4,TRBJ2-3,many
CASSTTRGEQYF,TGTGCCAGTAGTACTACTAGGGGCGAGCAGTACTTC,NA,TRBV19,TRBJ2-7,many
CASSAGFRAYEQYF,TGTGCCAGCAGTGCTGGATTTAGGGCCTACGAGCAGTACTTC,NA,TRBV6-1,TRBJ2-7,many
CASGLVMVAGGRGDTQYF,TGTGCTAGTGGTTTGGTAATGGTAGCGGGAGGTCGAGGAGATACGCAGTATTTT,TRBD2,TRBV12-5,TRBJ2-3,many
CSVEHGNYEQYF,TGCAGCGTTGAGCACGGGAACTACGAGCAGTACTTC,NA,TRBV29-1,TRBJ2-7,many
CASSQAGTGGPPAYF,TGTGCCAGCAGCCAAGCCGGGACAGGAGGGCCCCCGGCGTACTTC,TRBD1,TRBV3-1,TRBJ2-7,NA
CASSMRVEQFRSYNSPLHF,TGTGCCAGTAGTATGCGAGTGGAACAGTTTCGTTCCTATAATTCACCCCTCCACTTT,NA,TRBV19,TRBJ1-6,many
CASSPRLAGVTGELFF,TGTGCCAGCAGTCCCCGACTAGCGGGAGTAACCGGGGAGCTGTTTTTT,TRBD2,TRBV27,TRBJ2-2,many
CASSIGGNRGIETQYF,TGTGCCAGTAGTATTGGGGGGAACAGGGGTATCGAGACCCAGTACTTC,NA,TRBV19,TRBJ2-5,few
CASWDVNEKLFF,TGTGCCTCATGGGACGTAAATGAAAAACTGTTTTTT,NA,TRBV30,TRBJ1-4,many
CASSQIQGSYGYTF,TGTGCCAGCAGCCAAATTCAGGGAAGCTATGGCTACACCTTC,NA,TRBV3-1,TRBJ1-2,many
CASSNVQDNQPQHF,TGTGCCAGTAGTAATGTCCAGGACAATCAGCCCCAGCATTTT,NA,TRBV19,TRBJ1-5,few
CASSLAGRYRGRRGRSGELFF,TGTGCCAGCAGCTTAGCTGGACGATACCGGGGACGCAGGGGTCGGTCCGGGGAGCTGTTTTTT,NA,TRBV11-3,TRBJ2-2,few
CASSEGSGLYYEQYF,TGCGCCAGCAGTGAAGGTAGCGGGCTCTACTACGAGCAGTACTTC,TRBD2,TRBV10-2,TRBJ2-7,many
CATLREGGVGEQFF,TGTGCCACCCTCCGTGAGGGGGGAGTTGGTGAGCAGTTCTTC,NA,TRBV27,TRBJ2-1,NA
CAWSVRERLNTEAFF,TGTGCCTGGAGTGTACGAGAACGGCTGAACACTGAAGCTTTCTTT,NA,TRBV30,TRBJ1-1,NA
CTVVETQSYGYTF,TGCACCGTGGTGGAGACCCAATCCTATGGCTACACCTTC,NA,TRBV29-1,TRBJ1-2,many
CASSSDRGTNNEQFF,TGTGCCAGCAGCTCCGACAGGGGGACGAACAATGAGCAGTTCTTC,TRBD1,TRBV6-1,TRBJ2-1,few
CASGGTANNSPLHF,TGTGCCAGCGGAGGGACAGCAAATAATTCACCCCTCCACTTT,TRBD1,TRBV6-1,TRBJ1-6,many
CASSPSGRTGVEQFF,TGTGCCAGCAGCCCTAGCGGGAGGACGGGGGTTGAGCAGTTCTTC,TRBD2,TRBV11-3,TRBJ2-1,many
CASNIGQGPEAFF,TGTGCCAGCAACATAGGACAGGGGCCTGAAGCTTTCTTT,TRBD1,TRBV12-3/TRBV12-4,TRBJ1-1,NA
CASSPPGTSGKYEQYF,TGTGCCAGCAGCCCTCCCGGGACTAGCGGGAAATACGAGCAGTACTTC,TRBD2,TRBV11-3,TRBJ2-7,many
CASKDMDREYGYTF,TGTGCCAGCAAAGACATGGACAGGGAGTATGGCTACACCTTC,TRBD1,TRBV2,TRBJ1-2,NA
CASSLGPDPFYNEQFF,TGTGCCAGCAGCTTAGGGCCCGACCCTTTTTACAATGAGCAGTTCTTC,NA,TRBV11-2,TRBJ2-1,NA
CASQDRDYEQYF,TGTGCCAGCCAGGACAGGGACTACGAGCAGTACTTC,TRBD1,TRBV2,TRBJ2-7,many
CASRDGGRSPDTQYF,TGTGCCAGCAGGGACGGCGGGAGGAGCCCAGATACGCAGTATTTT,TRBD2,TRBV12-3/TRBV12-4,TRBJ2-3,many